A selection of T cell receptor beta chains follows, all from one sample in a study of blood T cells in healthy people across ages. Each CDR3 protein is one row after TCRdb ran MiXCR on the 5' RACE reads. Altogether around 800,000 distinct CDR3 sequences are present, under 55% being singletons, with the ten largest covering about a fifth. The sample comprised blood. These receptors came from a man in his 60s in good health. CDR3s include the opening cysteine and the closing phenylalanine or tryptophan. The order of the fields is J gene, clone size, D gene, V gene, CDR3 DNA, CDR3 protein. A D gene is named only where the DNA matches it firmly. Clone size is stated in some rows and not others, as once, few, many or a class when expanded.

J: TRBJ2-1
size: NA
D: NA
V: TRBV11-2
DNA: TGTGCCAGCAGCTTAGATTGGTCTAGCTACGGGAGCTCCTACAATGAGCAGTTCTTC
CDR3: CASSLDWSSYGSSYNEQFF

J: TRBJ2-1
size: few
D: TRBD2
V: TRBV15
DNA: TGTGCCACCAGCACGCGGGGGGGAGTTGAGCAGTTCTTC
CDR3: CATSTRGGVEQFF

J: TRBJ1-1
size: NA
D: NA
V: TRBV3-1
DNA: TGTGCCAGCAGCCAAGCAGGGGCGAGCACTGAAGCTTTCTTT
CDR3: CASSQAGASTEAFF

J: TRBJ1-4
size: NA
D: TRBD1
V: TRBV6-5
DNA: TGTGCCAGCAGGCGACAGGGCGGTGAAAAACTGTTTTTT
CDR3: CASRRQGGEKLFF

J: TRBJ2-7
size: NA
D: TRBD2
V: TRBV4-3
DNA: TGCGCCAGCAGCCAAGGGCCTACTAGCGGTGAGCAGTACTTC
CDR3: CASSQGPTSGEQYF

J: TRBJ2-3
size: NA
D: TRBD1
V: TRBV12-3/TRBV12-4
DNA: TGTGCCAGCACCGGGACAGGGCTTTACACAGATACGCAGTATTTT
CDR3: CASTGTGLYTDTQYF

J: TRBJ2-3
size: NA
D: NA
V: TRBV7-9
DNA: TGTGCCAGCAGCCCCATTGGTGGGACTAGCACAGATACGCAGTATTTT
CDR3: CASSPIGGTSTDTQYF

J: TRBJ2-4
size: NA
D: TRBD1
V: TRBV11-2
DNA: TGTGCCAGCAGCTTCTTGGCAGGGGGAAACATTCAGTACTTC
CDR3: CASSFLAGGNIQYF

J: TRBJ1-2
size: NA
D: TRBD1
V: TRBV5-1
DNA: TGCGCCAGCAGCCACTCGACAGGGGGCGAAAACTATGGCTACACCTTC
CDR3: CASSHSTGGENYGYTF

J: TRBJ1-4
size: once
D: TRBD1
V: TRBV6-1
DNA: TGTGCCAGCAGTGCCGGGACAGGGATGGCAACTAATGAAAAACTGTTTTTT
CDR3: CASSAGTGMATNEKLFF

J: TRBJ1-2
size: NA
D: NA
V: TRBV15
DNA: TGTGCCACCAGCAGAGATGTACAGACCGTAGGCTACACCTTC
CDR3: CATSRDVQTVGYTF

J: TRBJ1-1
size: few
D: NA
V: TRBV27
DNA: TGTGCCAGCACTATAGCATGGGGTAAGAACACTGAAGCTTTCTTT
CDR3: CASTIAWGKNTEAFF

J: TRBJ2-1
size: NA
D: TRBD2
V: TRBV20-1
DNA: TGCAGTGCTTGGGACTATGGTGAGCAGTTCTTC
CDR3: CSAWDYGEQFF

J: TRBJ2-1
size: NA
D: TRBD2
V: TRBV5-1
DNA: TGCGCCAGCAGCTTGGCCAGTAGCGGGGGGGCCAATGAGCAGTTCTTC
CDR3: CASSLASSGGANEQFF

J: TRBJ1-1
size: NA
D: NA
V: TRBV7-9
DNA: TGTGCCAGCAGCCTCAAGGGACAAGGGGAAATTGAAGCTTTCTTT
CDR3: CASSLKGQGEIEAFF

J: TRBJ1-6
size: NA
D: TRBD1
V: TRBV10-2
DNA: TGCGCCAGCAGTGCTTCGACAGGGGAGGGCTCACCCCTCCACTTT
CDR3: CASSASTGEGSPLHF

J: TRBJ2-3
size: NA
D: NA
V: TRBV20-1
DNA: TGCAGTGCCCTGGTCCCCGGCCCCGGTTTCACAGATACGCAGTATTTT
CDR3: CSALVPGPGFTDTQYF

J: TRBJ2-7
size: NA
D: TRBD2
V: TRBV10-3
DNA: TGTGCCTCCCAAAGGCTAGCGGACTCCTACGAGCAGTACTTC
CDR3: CASQRLADSYEQYF

J: TRBJ2-5
size: NA
D: TRBD2
V: TRBV2
DNA: TGTGCCAGCAGTGAACAGCGGGGGGGCCGAGAGACCCAGTACTTC
CDR3: CASSEQRGGRETQYF

J: TRBJ1-4
size: few
D: NA
V: TRBV5-1
DNA: TGCGCCAGCAGCCCAACCGGAGCAATAAATGAAAAACTGTTTTTT
CDR3: CASSPTGAINEKLFF

J: TRBJ2-5
size: once
D: NA
V: TRBV4-1
DNA: TGCGCCAGCAGCCAAGGGAGTAATAGGGATGAGCAGTACTTC
CDR3: CASSQGSNRDEQYF

J: TRBJ1-6
size: once
D: NA
V: TRBV3-1
DNA: TGTGCCAGCAGCCAAGCTTCTGGAGGTTCACCCCTCCACTTT
CDR3: CASSQASGGSPLHF